The 29 T cell receptor beta chains listed next were all sequenced from one sample in a study of T cells in localized non-small cell lung cancer. Measured with immunoSEQ multiplex PCR; TCRdb has only the in-frame clones, and not every one. The sample lists around 1,600 clones; under 30% were seen once. This specimen was normal lung tissue next to the tumor, taken before any cancer treatment. The receptors here all came from a man aged 40-75 years with stage II squamous cell lung carcinoma.

This rearrangement joins TRBV28 to TRBJ2-3; D unresolved. V lost 5 bases and J lost 1, with 13 bases in between. The CDR3 spans 15 residues. Germline V gives CDR1 MDHEN, CDR2 SYDVKM. CDR3 amino acids: CASSVGSLRTDTQYF. As DNA, the CDR3 is TGTGCCAGCAGTGTTGGTAGCCTCCGCACAGATACGCAGTATTTT.

The rearrangement links TRBV6-8 to TRBJ1-1; tentatively, D is TRBD1 (6 bases). Germline CDR1 is MNHGY and CDR2 is SAAAGT. This CDR3 has 15 residues. Trimming left V 5 bases short and J 4 bases short, with 17 bases between. The CDR3 DNA is TGTGCCAGCAGTACCCCTCGGGCACAGGGCACTGAAGCTTTCTTT. Translated: CASSTPRAQGTEAFF.

This chain's CDR3 is CSVEGGFQDTQYF. The CDR3 region has the DNA TGCAGCGTTGAGGGGGGTTTCCAGGATACGCAGTATTTT. The chain employs TRBV29-1 and TRBJ2-3; TRBD2 is a possible D gene (6 bases). V gave up 3 bases and J gave up 6 bases, with 13 bases separating them. This CDR3 comprises 13 residues. Germline V gene lookup returns CDR1 SQVTM and CDR2 ANQGSEA.

CDR3 bases: TGTGCCAGCAGTTCCGACACCGGGGAGCTGTTTTTT. Its protein product is CASSSDTGELFF. The chain uses TRBV9 and TRBJ2-2; D is uncertain. CDR1 SGDLS and CDR2 YYNGEE come from the germline V gene. The V gene lost 5 bases and the J gene lost 3 bases, with 5 bases spanning the gap. CDR3 length: 12 amino acids.

The gene calls are TRBV10-2 and TRBJ2-5, with no clear D. Germline V gene sequence: CDR1 WSHSY, CDR2 SAAADI. CDR3 size: 12 residues. V was cut by 5 bases and J by 5 bases, with 9 bases left in between. This CDR3 is CASSYPGETQYF. The CDR3 region has the DNA TGCGCCAGCAGTTACCCTGGGGAGACCCAGTACTTC.

This sequence joins TRBV29-1 and TRBJ2-7, with 11 positions matching TRBD1. J gave up 5 bases and V 6 bases, and 6 bases lay outside the gene matches. The CDR3 length is 13 residues. Germline CDR1 and CDR2: SQVTM and ANQGSEA. The CDR3 is CSVRTGGMNEQYF. CDR3 DNA sequence: TGCAGCGTCCGGACAGGGGGCATGAACGAGCAGTACTTC.

This clone was observed a handful of times. The chain couples TRBV11-3 to TRBJ1-6; D may be TRBD1 (6 bases). This CDR3 comprises 16 residues. Per germline, CDR1 SGHNT and CDR2 YENEEA. Trimming removed 3 bases at V and 4 bases at J, with 13 bases between. The CDR3 reads CASSFRDTLYNSPLHF. The CDR3 nucleotides read TGTGCCAGCAGCTTCCGGGACACCTTGTATAATTCACCCCTCCACTTT.

The rearrangement joins TRBV5-1 to TRBJ2-7; the match to TRBD1 covers 7 bases. Germline lookup yields CDR1 SGHRS and CDR2 YFSETQ. V lost 2 bases, J lost 6 bases, and 11 bases stayed unmatched. The CDR3 loop spans 15 amino acids. The DNA for the CDR3 is TGCGCCAGCAGCTTAGGGAGACTAACAGGGGCCGAGCAGTACTTC. Protein: CASSLGRLTGAEQYF.

V gene TRBV19 combines with J gene TRBJ2-5; tentatively, D is TRBD1 (6 bases). From germline, CDR1 is LNHDA and CDR2 SQIVND (reference sequence). The CDR3 sequence is 14 residues long. V was cut by 3 bases and J by 5 bases, with 13 bases left in between. As DNA, the CDR3 is TGTGCCAGTAGTATTACACAGGGTGTCGAGACCCAGTACTTC. Amino acid sequence: CASSITQGVETQYF.

This clone is judged medium-sized (0.01 to 0.1%). The chain couples TRBV6-8 to TRBJ1-1; the D is unclear. The CDR3 extends over 13 amino acids. Germline V gives CDR1 MNHGY, CDR2 SAAAGT. V gave up 0 bases and J gave up 1 base, with 3 bases separating them. The CDR3 region is CASSYSENTEAFF. In nucleotides, the CDR3 is TGTGCCAGCAGTTACTCAGAGAACACTGAAGCTTTCTTT.

CDR3 amino acids: CASSLETGLSGYYGYTF. The CDR3 nucleotides are TGCGCCAGCAGCTTGGAGACAGGGTTATCGGGCTACTATGGCTACACCTTC. This sequence joins TRBV5-1 and TRBJ1-2, with 7 bases lining up with TRBD1. Germline-derived CDR1 and CDR2 are SGHRS and YFSETQ. The CDR3 runs 17 residues. J lost 3 bases, V lost 0 bases, and 11 bases had no gene match.

This clone was seen a few times. The CDR3 spells CASSPVNEKLFF. The DNA of the CDR3 is TGTGCCAGCAGCCCCGTGAATGAAAAACTGTTTTTT. The chain is built from TRBV6-8 and TRBJ1-4; no definite D call. Trimming took 6 bases from V and 5 from J, leaving 7 bases between them. The germline CDR1 and CDR2 sequences are MNHGY and SAAAGT. The CDR3 contains 12 residues.

There are a few counts of this clone. This chain links TRBV6-8 with TRBJ2-4; TRBD1 matches 9 bases. J lost 9 bases, V lost 8 bases, and 5 bases had no gene match. Germline V gene sequence: CDR1 MNHGY, CDR2 SAAAGT. The CDR3 spans 12 residues. CDR3 amino acids: CASGQGIGIQYF. For the CDR3, the DNA is TGTGCCAGCGGACAGGGGATCGGCATTCAGTACTTC.

The chain links TRBV9 to TRBJ1-3; 9 nucleotides match TRBD1. Germline CDR1 reads SGDLS; CDR2 reads YYNGEE. The CDR3 consists of 16 residues. V shed 5 bases, J shed 0 bases, and the junction held 6 bases outside the gene matches. CDR3 in amino acids: CASSEGTGNSGNTIYF. CDR3 bases: TGTGCCAGCAGTGAAGGGACAGGGAACTCTGGAAACACCATATATTTT.

This clone has just a few counts. The chain joins TRBV9 to TRBJ2-7; 7 bases map to TRBD2. Germline V gives CDR1 SGDLS, CDR2 YYNGEE. V lost 5 bases to trimming and J lost 7 bases; unmatched junction nucleotides: 15. This CDR3 region has 15 residues. The CDR3, as DNA: TGTGCCAGCAGTTCCGCCCGGGACGGGGGGTTGGAGCAGTACTTC. Translated, it gives CASSSARDGGLEQYF.

The V and J genes are TRBV2 and TRBJ2-7; 12 bases agree with TRBD2. This CDR3 comprises 18 residues. The J segment lost 0 bases and the V segment lost 6 bases, leaving 12 bases of the junction unmatched. Germline lookup yields CDR1 SNHLY and CDR2 FYNNEI. The CDR3 reads CASSLRLAGDFSSYEQYF. The CDR3 DNA follows: TGTGCCAGCAGCTTGAGACTAGCGGGGGATTTTAGCTCCTACGAGCAGTACTTC.

This clone was counted a few times. This rearrangement joins TRBV30 to TRBJ1-6; D is unclear. This CDR3 spans 15 amino acids. Germline V CDR1 and CDR2: GTSNPN, SVGIG (reference sequence). V was cut by 3 bases and J by 7 bases, with 16 bases left in between. DNA for the CDR3: TGTGCCTGGAGCCCCCCGGGCAGTCTGAATTCACCCCTCCACTTT. Translation: CAWSPPGSLNSPLHF. The variable domain in full, with the rest retrieved from reference TRBV30 and TRBJ1-6, is SQTIHQWPATLVQPVGSPLSLECTVEGTSNPNLYWYRQAAGRGLQLLFYSVGIGQISSEVPQNLSASRPQDRQFILSSKKLLLSDSGFYLCAWSPPGSLNSPLHFGNGTRLTVT.

This clone occurred a few times. V and J are TRBV11-3 and TRBJ2-7, with D possibly being TRBD1 (6 bases). From germline, CDR1 is SGHNT and CDR2 YENEEA. This CDR3 is 14 amino acids long. Trimming stripped 5 bases from V and 2 bases from J, with 13 bases between. This CDR3 is CASSTRQEAYEQYF. The CDR3 DNA sequence: TGTGCCAGCAGCACCCGACAGGAAGCCTACGAGCAGTACTTC.

In its sample, this clone was seen a few times. This chain connects TRBV6-8 to TRBJ2-1, with D perhaps matching TRBD2 (5 bases). CDR1 and CDR2 (germline): MNHGY, SAAAGT. This CDR3 region has 12 residues. V lost 10 bases and J 4 bases, leaving 11 bases between the germline ends. The CDR3 is CAINPGYNEQFF. CDR3 sequence (DNA): TGTGCCATCAATCCGGGATACAATGAGCAGTTCTTC.

There are a few counts of this clone. The chain uses TRBV6-8 and TRBJ2-1; D is perhaps TRBD1 (6 bases). This CDR3 region has 15 residues. V was trimmed by 5 bases and J by 2 bases, leaving 13 bases between them. Germline-derived CDR1 and CDR2 are MNHGY and SAAAGT. The CDR3 nucleotides read TGTGCCAGCAGTGCCTGGGACAAACCCTACAATGAGCAGTTCTTC. It encodes CASSAWDKPYNEQFF.

This clone occurred a few times. The chain joins TRBV6-7 to TRBJ1-3; D unclear. TRBV6-7 is an ORF; its function is uncertain. CDR3 size: 11 residues. Between the trimmed V and J ends, which lost 8 bases and 6 bases, there was a span of 8 bases. CDR3 loop: CASSGPNTIYF. The CDR3 bases are TGTGCCAGCTCTGGACCAAACACCATATATTTT.

This rearrangement joins TRBV14 to TRBJ2-7, with 9 bases identical to TRBD1. Per the germline V gene, CDR1 is SGHDN and CDR2 is FVKESK. The junction had 13 bases not matched to a gene; V was cut back by 4 bases and J by 0 bases. The CDR3 runs 18 residues. CDR3 DNA: TGTGCCAGCAGCCGTTCTTCCTCGGGACAGGGCGCCTCCTACGAGCAGTACTTC. It is translated as CASSRSSSGQGASYEQYF.

V and J are TRBV28 and TRBJ1-4; 10 bases fit TRBD1. With V trimmed by 10 bases and J by 10 bases, 12 bases remained unmatched. Looked up from germline, CDR1 is MDHEN and CDR2 is SYDVKM. The CDR3 is made up of 14 amino acids. For the CDR3, the DNA is TGTGCCACCTCGCCGACAGGGGGCACGGTAAAACTGTTTTTT. It codes for CATSPTGGTVKLFF.

This clone was recorded a few times. J is TRBJ1-2 and V is TRBV6-8; TRBD1 might be the D (5 bases). The V end lost 6 bases, the J end lost 2 bases, and 22 bases lay between the germline ends. CDR1 and CDR2 from the germline V gene are MNHGY and SAAAGT. This CDR3 region has 17 residues. CDR3: CASRTWDPGAGNYGYTF. DNA of the CDR3: TGTGCCAGCAGAACCTGGGACCCCGGCGCCGGCAACTATGGCTACACCTTC.

This clone was picked up a small number of times. The V gene is TRBV4-1, the J gene TRBJ2-7; D is perhaps TRBD1 (6 bases). Germline V lookup: CDR1 MGHRA, CDR2 YSYEKL. The CDR3 is made up of 15 amino acids. V lost 3 bases, J lost 3 bases, and 15 bases lay in between. The CDR3 loop is CASSQERQANYEQYF. Here the CDR3 DNA reads TGCGCCAGCAGCCAGGAACGACAGGCTAACTACGAGCAGTACTTC.

V usage is TRBV28 and J usage is TRBJ2-7; no reliable D call. The CDR3 extends over 13 amino acids. Per germline, CDR1 MDHEN and CDR2 SYDVKM. The V end was cut by 5 bases, the J end by 2 bases, with 10 bases between. CDR3 region: CASSPPPAYEQYF. CDR3 in DNA: TGTGCCAGCAGTCCCCCGCCTGCCTACGAGCAGTACTTC.

The rearrangement links TRBV28 to TRBJ1-5; the D is unclear. This CDR3 has 19 amino acids. V was pared by 2 bases and J by 0 bases, with 20 bases between. From germline, CDR1 is MDHEN and CDR2 SYDVKM. CDR3 bases: TGTGCCAGCAGTTTACAATACCGGGATGCTCTATATAGCAATCAGCCCCAGCATTTT. Its protein is CASSLQYRDALYSNQPQHF.

This clone was counted once. V is TRBV18 and J is TRBJ1-2, with TRBD1 as a possible D gene (6 bases). The ends were cut back, 3 bases at V and 6 bases at J, with 17 bases in the middle. Germline CDR1 is KGHSH and CDR2 is LQKENI. The CDR3 covers 15 residues. The CDR3 is CASSPSWGPEDGYTF. CDR3 bases: TGTGCCAGCTCACCTTCCTGGGGGCCAGAGGATGGCTACACCTTC.

This clone was seen a few times. The V gene is TRBV7-7, the J gene TRBJ1-3, with 8 bases matching TRBD1. V lost 6 bases, J lost 3 bases, and 7 bases stayed unmatched. Germline CDR1 is SSHAT and CDR2 is FNYEAQ (reference sequence). CDR3 length: 15 residues. The CDR3 here is CASSVDRVNGNTIYF. DNA for the CDR3: TGTGCCAGCAGTGTGGACAGGGTAAATGGAAACACCATATATTTT. The variable domain in full, with the rest retrieved from reference TRBV7-7 and TRBJ1-3, is GAGVSQSPRYKVTKRGQDVTLRCDPISSHATLYWYQQALGQGPEFLTYFNYEAQPDKSGLPSDRFSAERPEGSISTLTIQRTEQRDSAMYRCASSVDRVNGNTIYFGEGSWLTVV.